These 21 T cell receptor beta chains were sequenced from one sample in a study of T cell responses to AZD1222 COVID-19 vaccine. Profiled with immunoSEQ multiplex PCR; TCRdb holds only in-frame clones, not every one. The table has over 100,000 clones, over 90% seen once. This specimen was peripheral blood, taken on day 0 of AZD1222 vaccination. The receptors stem from an adult in good health.

The gene calls are TRBV19 and TRBJ1-5, with D perhaps TRBD1 (5 bases). V was pared by 0 bases and J by 0 bases, with 12 bases between. Germline CDR1 LNHDA, CDR2 SQIVND (reference sequence). This CDR3 contains 17 residues. The CDR3 sequence: CASSIEGREHSNQPQHF. The CDR3 bases are TGTGCCAGTAGTATAGAGGGACGGGAACATAGCAATCAGCCCCAGCATTTT.

The rearrangement joins TRBV19 to TRBJ1-1; TRBD1 might be the D (5 bases). The ends were cut back, 5 bases at V and 0 bases at J, with 19 bases in the middle. Germline V gene lookup returns CDR1 LNHDA and CDR2 SQIVND (reference sequence). The CDR3 runs to 17 residues. CDR3 region: CASSLGFADSLNTEAFF. As DNA, the CDR3 is TGTGCCAGTAGTCTGGGGTTTGCAGACAGCCTGAACACTGAAGCTTTCTTT.

The chain uses TRBV6-1 and TRBJ2-7; unclear D gene. The CDR3 is made up of 16 amino acids. V was trimmed by 0 bases and J by 3 bases, leaving 15 bases between them. Per the germline V gene, CDR1 is MNHNS and CDR2 is SASEGT. The CDR3 DNA reads as TGTGCCAGCAGTGAAGCCGAATCGGACGGGTACTACGAGCAGTACTTC. Amino acid sequence: CASSEAESDGYYEQYF.

The chain employs TRBV18 and TRBJ2-5; D might be TRBD2 (6 bases). The germline CDR1 and CDR2 sequences are KGHSH and LQKENI. CDR3 length equals 16 residues. V was pared by 6 bases and J by 4 bases, with 21 bases between. This chain's CDR3 is CASSQGIGSPGETQYF. As DNA, the CDR3 is TGTGCCAGCTCCCAGGGAATCGGGAGCCCCGGAGAGACCCAGTACTTC.

The chain links TRBV15 to TRBJ1-2, with D possibly matching TRBD1 (5 bases). The CDR3 spans 13 residues. The germline V and J ends were trimmed by 0 bases and 7 bases, with 9 bases remaining between them. Germline V gives CDR1 LNHNV, CDR2 YYDKDF (reference sequence). CDR3 sequence reads: CATSRETGGGYTF. The CDR3 DNA sequence: TGTGCCACCAGCAGAGAAACAGGTGGTGGCTACACCTTC.

The chain carries TRBV19 and TRBJ1-1, with TRBD1 matching 8 bases. Germline V gene sequence: CDR1 LNHDA, CDR2 SQIVND (reference sequence). The CDR3 length is 14 residues. V was clipped by 5 bases and J by 3 bases; unmatched bases: 5. CDR3 in amino acids: CASSETDRDTEAFF. CDR3 coding DNA: TGTGCCAGTAGTGAGACGGACAGGGACACTGAAGCTTTCTTT.

The CDR3 coding sequence is TGTGCCAGCAGCGTAGATAAAGGGCCCCATTATGGCTACACCTTC. This translates into CASSVDKGPHYGYTF. The rearrangement links TRBV9 to TRBJ1-2; D is ambiguous. This CDR3 has 15 amino acids. Germline CDR1 and CDR2: SGDLS and YYNGEE. V was clipped by 0 bases and J by 5 bases, with 14 bases between them.

The chain couples TRBV19 to TRBJ1-2; 9 bases are shared with TRBD1. This CDR3 has 15 residues. V shed 4 bases, J shed 4 bases, and the junction held 7 bases outside the gene matches. The germline CDR1 and CDR2 sequences are LNHDA and SQIVND (reference sequence). This CDR3 is CASSTAGTGSYGYTF. CDR3 nucleotides: TGTGCCAGTAGTACCGCCGGGACAGGGAGCTATGGCTACACCTTC.

This clone was counted once. The chain has TRBV27 and TRBJ2-7, with D tentatively TRBD2 (6 bases). The length of the CDR3 is 16 residues. Looked up from germline, CDR1 is MNHEY and CDR2 is SMNVEV (reference sequence). Trimming stripped 7 bases from V and 0 bases from J, with 19 bases between. The CDR3 spells CASKEGPSRGSYEQYF. CDR3 DNA sequence: TGTGCCAGCAAGGAGGGTCCGTCTAGGGGCTCCTACGAGCAGTACTTC.

The table lists this clone with a few counts. Different DNA sequences within this sample yield the same CDR3. This chain links TRBV6-2 or TRBV6-3 with TRBJ2-6; D is ambiguous. This CDR3 spans 14 amino acids. The germline CDR1 and CDR2 sequences are MNHEY and SVGEGT. V dropped 2 bases and J dropped 0 bases, with 2 bases sitting between them. In DNA form, the CDR3 reads TGTGCCAGCAGTTACAGCTCTGGGGCCAACGTCCTGACTTTC. Its translation is CASSYSSGANVLTF.

The rearrangement uses TRBV9 and TRBJ1-1, with D unclear. The CDR3 length is 18 residues. The V gene lost 3 bases and the J gene lost 0 bases, with 21 bases spanning the gap. CDR1 SGDLS and CDR2 YYNGEE come from the germline V gene. As DNA, the CDR3 is TGTGCCAGCAGCGACCGCACCCCCCCCGACGGCCTGAACACTGAAGCTTTCTTT. It is translated as CASSDRTPPDGLNTEAFF. Full variable domain (remainder filled in from reference TRBV9 and TRBJ1-1): DSGVTQTPKHLITATGQRVTLRCSPRSGDLSVYWYQQSLDQGLQFLIQYYNGEERAKGNILERFSAQQFPDLHSELNLSSLELGDSALYFCASSDRTPPDGLNTEAFFGQGTRLTVV.

CDR3 residues: CASSRVGGNQPQHF. As DNA, the CDR3 is TGTGCCAGCAGCCGTGTGGGGGGCAATCAGCCCCAGCATTTT. The chain employs TRBV11-2 and TRBJ1-5; a possible D gene is TRBD1 (5 bases). V lost 5 bases, J lost 2 bases, and 10 bases lay in between. The CDR3 covers 14 residues. Germline V CDR1 and CDR2: SGHAT, FQNNGV.

The rearrangement links TRBV29-1 to TRBJ1-3; 7 bases match TRBD1. The length of the CDR3 is 15 residues. With 4 bases clipped from V and 2 bases from J, the junction kept 8 bases outside the gene matches. Germline CDR1 is SQVTM and CDR2 is ANQGSEA. CDR3 sequence reads: CSVAPTGTPGNTIYF. The CDR3 DNA reads as TGCAGCGTTGCCCCGACAGGGACTCCTGGAAACACCATATATTTT.

This clone was detected a few times. This chain links TRBV28 with TRBJ2-5; 9 bases line up with TRBD2. V shed 4 bases and J 2 bases; nucleotides not matched to a gene: 2. There are 14 residues in the CDR3. CDR1 and CDR2 (germline): MDHEN, SYDVKM. The CDR3 DNA is TGTGCCAGCAGTTCAGCGGGAGGACAAGAGACCCAGTACTTC. Translated: CASSSAGGQETQYF.

The chain links TRBV6-5 to TRBJ2-7; D is unresolved. The CDR3 contains 11 residues. The ends were cut back, 5 bases at V and 2 bases at J, with 4 bases in the middle. Germline lookup yields CDR1 MNHEY and CDR2 SVGAGI. CDR3 loop: CASSPTYEQYF. The CDR3 DNA sequence: TGTGCCAGCAGTCCGACCTACGAGCAGTACTTC.

In this sample, this clone turned up a few times. The gene calls are TRBV7-2 and TRBJ1-3; no clear D gene. CDR1 and CDR2 (germline): SGHTA, FQGNSA. Trimming took off 5 bases at V and 0 bases at J, with 11 bases between the two ends. The CDR3 has 15 residues. The CDR3 is CASSPFDTSGNTIYF. The CDR3 DNA sequence: TGTGCCAGCAGCCCCTTTGACACCTCTGGAAACACCATATATTTT.

The chain combines TRBV7-3 with TRBJ2-1; D is undetermined. The CDR3 has 13 residues. CDR1 and CDR2 (germline): SGHTA, FQGTGA. V shed 9 bases and J shed 4 bases, with 13 bases lying between them. The CDR3: CARPKDVYNEQFF. DNA for the CDR3: TGTGCCAGACCGAAGGACGTATACAATGAGCAGTTCTTC.

The rearrangement links TRBV6-5 to TRBJ1-1; D is ambiguous. Between the trimmed V and J ends, which lost 2 bases and 11 bases, there was a span of 9 bases. This CDR3 comprises 11 residues. Germline loops: CDR1 MNHEY, CDR2 SVGAGI. As DNA, the CDR3 is TGTGCCAGCAGTTACGAGTCCCGGGCTTTCTTT. Its translation: CASSYESRAFF.

This clone appeared once. This rearrangement joins TRBV6-4 to TRBJ2-3; 10 bases line up with TRBD2. After removal of 5 bases from V and 1 base from J, the junction contained 3 bases not matched to a gene. This CDR3 comprises 15 residues. Germline V CDR1 and CDR2: MRHNA, SNTAGT. CDR3 nucleotide sequence: TGTGCCAGCAGTCCCGGGACTAGCGGCACAGATACGCAGTATTTT. Its translation: CASSPGTSGTDTQYF.

This clone was seen just once. This chain links TRBV18 with TRBJ2-7; TRBD2 agrees at 7 bases. CDR3 size: 20 residues. From germline, CDR1 is KGHSH and CDR2 LQKENI. Unmatched junction bases numbered 20, after V lost 1 base and J lost 2 bases. Here the CDR3 DNA reads TGTGCCAGCTCACCACTCGCGACGGGGACTAAGGTACCCCCCACCTACGAGCAGTACTTC. This encodes CASSPLATGTKVPPTYEQYF. Based on the CDR3 plus reference TRBV18 and TRBJ2-7, the full variable domain is NAGVMQNPRHLVRRRGQEARLRCSPMKGHSHVYWYRQLPEEGLKFMVYLQKENIIDESGMPKERFSAEFPKEGPSILRIQQVVRGDSAAYFCASSPLATGTKVPPTYEQYFGPGTRLTVT.

V usage is TRBV7-2 and J usage is TRBJ2-1; D uncertain. Trimming shortened V by 3 bases and J by 6 bases, and 0 bases separated the two germline ends. The length of the CDR3 is 10 residues. Germline V CDR1 and CDR2: SGHTA, FQGNSA. The CDR3 region is CASSFNEQFF. CDR3 DNA sequence: TGTGCCAGCAGCTTCAATGAGCAGTTCTTC.